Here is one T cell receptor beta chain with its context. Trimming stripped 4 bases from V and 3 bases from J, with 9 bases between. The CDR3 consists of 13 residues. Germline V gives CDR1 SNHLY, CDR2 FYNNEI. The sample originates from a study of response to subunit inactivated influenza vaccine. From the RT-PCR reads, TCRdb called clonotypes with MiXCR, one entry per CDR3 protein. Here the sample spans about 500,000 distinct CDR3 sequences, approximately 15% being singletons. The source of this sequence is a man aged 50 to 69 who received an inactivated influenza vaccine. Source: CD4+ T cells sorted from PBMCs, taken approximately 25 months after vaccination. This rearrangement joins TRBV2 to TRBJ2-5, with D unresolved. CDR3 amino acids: CASSAHIEETQYF. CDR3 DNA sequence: TGTGCCAGCAGTGCCCACATCGAAGAGACCCAGTACTTC.